This T cell receptor beta chain derives from a study of a mutant IDH1 vaccine in newly diagnosed glioma. About the study: Vaccine dosing followed radiotherapy by 4-6 weeks, or accompanied temozolomide cycles. Most patients had radiochemotherapy with temozolomide before enrollment; others had one alone. Males made up 62.5% and females about 40% of treated patients, whose mean age was about 41 years.

Details on this clone: Its antigen is still unknown.

Libraries were prepared by immunoSEQ multiplex PCR; TCRdb keeps only in-frame clonotypes and omits some of them. Among approximately 76,000 clones, more than 85% were seen once, and the ten largest hold about 0.61%. Described time point: week 5, during vaccination. The study gave 300 ug of mutant IDH1 20-mer peptide per vaccine dose, with topical imiquimod. The CDR3 contains 14 residues. Trimming at V came to 1 base and at J to 12 bases, leaving 7 bases not matched to a gene. The V gene's germline CDR1 is WNHNN and CDR2 SYGVQD (reference sequence). The chain carries TRBV10-1 and TRBJ2-1; TRBD1 agrees at 9 bases. This clonotype was obtained from a woman between 45 and 65 years old with glioma. The specimen was PBMCs, collected from a glioma patient whose treatment included an IDH1 peptide vaccine. CDR3 sequence reads: CASSELDRGPGQFF. The CDR3 DNA reads as TGCGCCAGCAGTGAGTTGGACAGGGGCCCCGGGCAGTTCTTC.